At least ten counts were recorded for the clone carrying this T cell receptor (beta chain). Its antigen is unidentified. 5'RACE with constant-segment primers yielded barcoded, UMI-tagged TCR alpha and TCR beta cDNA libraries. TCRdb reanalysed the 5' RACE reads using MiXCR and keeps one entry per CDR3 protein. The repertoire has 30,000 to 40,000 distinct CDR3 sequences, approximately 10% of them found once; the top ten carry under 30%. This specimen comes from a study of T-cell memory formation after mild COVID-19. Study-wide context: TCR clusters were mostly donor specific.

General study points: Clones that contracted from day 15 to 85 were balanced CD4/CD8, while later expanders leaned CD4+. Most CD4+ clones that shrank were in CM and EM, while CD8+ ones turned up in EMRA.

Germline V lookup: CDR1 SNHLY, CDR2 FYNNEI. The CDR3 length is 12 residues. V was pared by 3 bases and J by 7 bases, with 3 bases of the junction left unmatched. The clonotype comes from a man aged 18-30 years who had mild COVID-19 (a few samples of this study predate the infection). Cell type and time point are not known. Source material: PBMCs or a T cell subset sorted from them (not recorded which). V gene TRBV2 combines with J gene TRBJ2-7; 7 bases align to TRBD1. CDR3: CASSDRGYEQYF. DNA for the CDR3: TGTGCCAGCAGTGACAGGGGGTATGAGCAGTACTTC. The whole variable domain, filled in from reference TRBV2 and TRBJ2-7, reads EPEVTQTPSHQVTQMGQEVILRCVPISNHLYFYWYRQILGQKVEFLVSFYNNEISEKSEIFDDQFSVERPDGSNFTLKIRSTKLEDSAMYFCASSDRGYEQYFGPGTRLTVT.